This TCR beta chain was found in a study of low-dose radiotherapy and immunotherapy resistance in tumors. Study details: Cohort 2 patients were irradiated with 1 Gy every two weeks, reaching 13 Gy over 26 weeks. Patients were treated with intravenous nivolumab at 240 mg every two weeks and were also dosed with ipilimumab at 1 mg/kg every six weeks.

As for time point: after trial treatment. As to treatment: LDRT plus nivolumab, ipilimumab, low-dose cyclophosphamide and aspirin (RACIN trial). Treatment of the donors consisted of nivolumab and ipilimumab (plus aspirin, low-dose cyclophosphamide and low-dose radiotherapy). All eligible patients presented with advanced solid tumors that contained no tumor-infiltrating lymphocytes. Covering alpha and beta chains, TRAV- and TRBV-specific primers were used for the first-strand cDNA. TCR amplification ran roughly 21 PCR cycles using constant-region and V-primer adapter primers. TCRdb itself ran the reads through MiXCR, one entry per CDR3 protein. The table has approximately 91,000 distinct CDR3 sequences, 20% to 25% seen once; the top ten hold 9.5% to 15%. There are 14 residues in the CDR3. Germline loops: CDR1 MDHEN, CDR2 SYDVKM. Trimming cost V 8 bases and J 6 bases, with 17 bases left between them.

Material: PBMCs, obtained after low-dose radiotherapy plus immunotherapy. The receptor was derived from a female donor with ovarian cancer. The chain links TRBV28 to TRBJ1-5; the D gene is possibly TRBD1 (5 bases). This CDR3 reads CASVGTATGQPQHF. The CDR3, as DNA: TGTGCCAGCGTTGGGACTGCGACGGGTCAGCCCCAGCATTTT.